The 28 T cell receptor beta chains given below trace back to one sample, sequenced in a study of CD8+ T cells in alopecia areata. The authors extracted RNA and reverse transcribed it into cDNA as the sequencing template. Using immunoSEQ multiplex PCR, the repertoire was profiled, and TCRdb retains in-frame clones only, with some absent. Of approximately 150,000 clones listed, about 86% are singletons. Treatment of the sample: oral pan-JAK inhibitor, 5-10 mg twice daily. Sequencing used CD8+ T cells sorted from blood, obtained at week 4, from a patient treated with tofacitinib. These receptors were taken from a human donor with alopecia areata.

The V gene is TRBV27, the J gene TRBJ1-2, with D hard to call. The germline CDR1 and CDR2 sequences are MNHEY and SMNVEV (reference sequence). This CDR3 spans 13 amino acids. Trimming took off 4 bases at V and 4 bases at J, with 10 bases between the two ends. CDR3 in amino acids: CASSWGVTYGYTF. The CDR3 DNA reads as TGTGCCAGCAGTTGGGGAGTCACCTATGGCTACACCTTC.

V is TRBV25-1 and J is TRBJ2-7; 7 bases match TRBD1. This CDR3 spans 15 amino acids. Germline trimming cut 2 bases from V and 1 base from J; bases unmatched to any gene: 5. Germline CDR1 reads MGHDK; CDR2 reads SYGVNS. The CDR3: CASSEGQGVSYEQYF. The DNA of the CDR3 is TGTGCCAGCAGTGAAGGGCAGGGGGTATCCTACGAGCAGTACTTC.

This chain joins TRBV25-1 and TRBJ2-7; 10 bases line up with TRBD1. The CDR3 length is 15 residues. With 4 bases clipped from V and 6 bases from J, the junction kept 9 bases outside the gene matches. Germline V lookup: CDR1 MGHDK, CDR2 SYGVNS. Here the CDR3 reads CASSARTGGFGEQYF. CDR3 bases: TGTGCCAGCAGTGCGAGGACAGGGGGTTTTGGCGAGCAGTACTTC.

CDR3 loop: CASSGLAGSPYEQYF. DNA for the CDR3: TGTGCCAGCAGTGGACTAGCGGGGAGTCCCTACGAGCAGTACTTC. The V call is TRBV27, the J call TRBJ2-7; the match to TRBD2 covers 12 bases. Unmatched junction bases numbered 4, after V lost 5 bases and J lost 2 bases. The CDR3 covers 15 residues. Germline CDR1 is MNHEY and CDR2 is SMNVEV (reference sequence).

The chain combines TRBV27 with TRBJ2-7; D is possibly TRBD1 (6 bases). CDR1 is MNHEY, CDR2 SMNVEV, per germline (reference sequence). Trimming shortened V by 6 bases and J by 3 bases, and 21 bases separated the two germline ends. The CDR3 spans 16 residues. DNA of the CDR3: TGTGCCAGCAGCCTTATTTTAGAGGGGGTCATCTACGAGCAGTACTTC. Its translation is CASSLILEGVIYEQYF.

This clone has only one observation. V is TRBV30 and J is TRBJ2-3, with D possibly called TRBD1 or TRBD2 (6 bases each). Per germline, CDR1 GTSNPN and CDR2 SVGIG (reference sequence). V was clipped by 2 bases and J by 0 bases, with 21 bases between them. CDR3 length: 18 residues. The CDR3 DNA follows: TGTGCCTGGAGTAGTGGCCAGGGGACTCCCGGGAGCACAGATACGCAGTATTTT. Protein sequence: CAWSSGQGTPGSTDTQYF.

The rearrangement joins TRBV9 to TRBJ1-1; D not certain. The CDR3 contains 16 residues. V lost 4 bases, J lost 1 base, and 17 bases lay in between. Germline assignment: CDR1 SGDLS and CDR2 YYNGEE. CDR3 sequence: CASSPPGKGPNTEAFF. The CDR3 DNA reads TGTGCCAGCAGCCCCCCAGGCAAGGGCCCGAACACTGAAGCTTTCTTT.

The chain couples TRBV5-6 to TRBJ2-7; D might be TRBD1 (6 bases). This CDR3 contains 14 residues. Germline CDR1 and CDR2: SGHDT and YYEEEE. The V end was cut by 4 bases, the J end by 3 bases, with 14 bases between. The CDR3 bases are TGTGCCAGCAGCGCAGGGGCGGACGACTACGAGCAGTACTTC. Its protein product is CASSAGADDYEQYF.

This clone was picked up a small number of times. This chain uses TRBV29-1 with TRBJ2-4; D is undetermined. CDR1 is SQVTM, CDR2 ANQGSEA, per germline. This CDR3 is built from 16 residues. The V and J ends lost 4 bases and 1 base respectively, with 17 bases between them. CDR3 coding DNA: TGCAGCGTTGTAAGGCAGACGAGTCTGGCCAAAAACATTCAGTACTTC. It is translated as CSVVRQTSLAKNIQYF. Full variable domain (outside the CDR3, taken from reference TRBV29-1 and TRBJ2-4): SAVISQKPSRDICQRGTSLTIQCQVDSQVTMMFWYRQQPGQSLTLIATANQGSEATYESGFVIDKFPISRPNLTFSTLTVSNMSPEDSSIYLCSVVRQTSLAKNIQYFGAGTRLSVL.

V is TRBV29-1 and J is TRBJ2-7, with 7 bases that match TRBD2. The CDR3 spans 16 residues. The germline gives CDR1 SQVTM, CDR2 ANQGSEA. The ends lost 2 bases at V and 3 bases at J; junction bases unmatched: 13. This CDR3 is CSVESGDQGTLYEQYF. The DNA of the CDR3 is TGCAGCGTTGAAAGCGGGGATCAAGGGACCCTCTACGAGCAGTACTTC.

This chain joins TRBV29-1 and TRBJ2-6, with D possibly being TRBD1 (6 bases). The CDR3 length is 17 residues. Germline V gives CDR1 SQVTM, CDR2 ANQGSEA. V lost 6 bases to trimming and J lost 0 bases, with 18 bases between them. CDR3 nucleotide sequence: TGCAGCGTGGTGGACAGAAAACTAAACTCTGGGGCCAACGTCCTGACTTTC. It codes for CSVVDRKLNSGANVLTF.

The rearrangement links TRBV29-1 to TRBJ2-1, with D possibly TRBD2 on 5 matching bases. Germline assignment: CDR1 SQVTM and CDR2 ANQGSEA. This CDR3 spans 15 amino acids. V shed 2 bases and J shed 6 bases, with 17 bases lying between them. CDR3 loop: CSVEREGIGFNEQFF. The CDR3 DNA is TGCAGCGTTGAACGCGAGGGCATTGGGTTCAATGAGCAGTTCTTC.

The V and J genes are TRBV12-5 and TRBJ1-1; D is uncertain. Between the trimmed V and J ends, which lost 3 bases and 6 bases, there was a span of 2 bases. The CDR3 has 10 amino acids. Germline CDR1 reads LGHNT; CDR2 reads FRNRAP. CDR3: CASGFSEAFF. The CDR3 DNA sequence: TGTGCTAGTGGTTTCTCTGAAGCTTTCTTT.

V is TRBV9 and J is TRBJ1-1; 7 bases fit TRBD1. This CDR3 has 13 residues. The junction had 7 bases not matched to a gene; V was cut back by 7 bases and J by 4 bases. CDR1 SGDLS and CDR2 YYNGEE come from the germline V gene. The CDR3 nucleotides are TGTGCCAGCGATAAGGGGGACAGCACTGAAGCTTTCTTT. Protein: CASDKGDSTEAFF.

This rearrangement joins TRBV27 to TRBJ2-7, with D perhaps given as TRBD1 or TRBD2 (5 bases each). V lost 5 bases, J lost 3 bases, and 14 bases lay in between. There are 14 residues in the CDR3. Germline loops: CDR1 MNHEY, CDR2 SMNVEV (reference sequence). The DNA for the CDR3 is TGTGCCAGCAGTGCCGGGACCCAAGGCTACGAGCAGTACTTC. This encodes CASSAGTQGYEQYF.

In DNA, the CDR3 is TGCGCCAGCAGTCAAATCCCAGGGGTAGCCAAAAACATTCAGTACTTC. As protein: CASSQIPGVAKNIQYF. This chain connects TRBV23-1 to TRBJ2-4, with D perhaps matching TRBD1 (6 bases). TRBV23-1 counts as an open reading frame of uncertain function. Between the trimmed V and J ends, which lost 2 bases and 0 bases, there was a span of 11 bases. CDR3 length: 16 residues.

V is TRBV7-2 and J is TRBJ2-1, with D perhaps matching TRBD1 (5 bases). The germline gives CDR1 SGHTA, CDR2 FQGNSA. The CDR3 runs to 15 residues. V gave up 6 bases and J gave up 0 bases, with 12 bases separating them. The CDR3 DNA sequence: TGTGCCAGCAGTCTCGACAGAAGCTCCTACAATGAGCAGTTCTTC. It specifies CASSLDRSSYNEQFF.

In this sample, this clone turned up a few times. The chain uses TRBV19 and TRBJ2-3, with a possible D match to TRBD2 (5 bases). This CDR3 is built from 15 residues. The germline V and J ends were trimmed by 3 bases and 2 bases, with 12 bases remaining between them. CDR1 and CDR2 (germline): LNHDA, SQIVND (reference sequence). The chain's CDR3 is CASSIAGRTTDTQYF. The DNA of the CDR3 is TGTGCCAGTAGTATCGCGGGCAGGACCACAGATACGCAGTATTTT.

The V call is TRBV18, the J call TRBJ2-7; TRBD1 is a possible D gene (6 bases). The CDR3 is 15 amino acids. CDR1 and CDR2 (germline): KGHSH, LQKENI. Deletions cut 0 bases from V and 7 bases from J, with 16 bases between. CDR3 nucleotides: TGTGCCAGCTCACCACCCGAGGGGGACCCCTTAGAGCAGTACTTC. It is translated as CASSPPEGDPLEQYF.

CDR3 sequence: CAWSSWATNTEAFF. The CDR3, as DNA: TGTGCCTGGAGTAGTTGGGCGACGAACACTGAAGCTTTCTTT. The chain combines TRBV30 with TRBJ1-1; the D is unclear. This CDR3 region has 14 residues. Germline V gives CDR1 GTSNPN, CDR2 SVGIG (reference sequence). V lost 2 bases, J lost 1 base, and 11 bases lay in between.

This clone was seen a few times. This CDR3 is CASSQITSANSYEQYF. The CDR3 DNA reads as TGTGCCAGCAGCCAAATCACTAGCGCGAACTCCTACGAGCAGTACTTC. J is TRBJ2-5 and V is TRBV4-2; TRBD2 aligns across 7 bases. The closer fit of TRBJ2-7 to the DNA end suggests the J call may be wrong. CDR1 is LGHNA, CDR2 YNFKEQ, per germline. The CDR3 spans 16 residues.

This chain joins TRBV19 and TRBJ2-7; weak D call: TRBD2 (6 bases). The CDR3 is 13 residues long. The germline CDR1 and CDR2 sequences are LNHDA and SQIVND (reference sequence). V was clipped by 3 bases and J by 7 bases, with 13 bases between them. The CDR3 reads CASSMGDGGEQYF. DNA of the CDR3: TGTGCCAGTAGTATGGGAGATGGGGGGGAGCAGTACTTC.

V gene TRBV4-1 combines with J gene TRBJ1-1; D is unresolved. The V gene lost 0 bases and the J gene lost 0 bases, with 8 bases spanning the gap. CDR3 length: 15 residues. From germline, CDR1 is MGHRA and CDR2 YSYEKL. CDR3: CASSQEATLNTEAFF. The DNA of the CDR3 is TGCGCCAGCAGCCAAGAGGCCACTTTGAACACTGAAGCTTTCTTT.

The V call is TRBV6-5, the J call TRBJ2-1; D is unresolved. The CDR3 runs to 16 residues. The germline CDR1 and CDR2 sequences are MNHEY and SVGAGI. The ends were cut back, 2 bases at V and 0 bases at J, with 11 bases in the middle. The DNA for the CDR3 is TGTGCCAGCAGTTACCGAGTAGGGTTCTCCTACAATGAGCAGTTCTTC. This gives the protein CASSYRVGFSYNEQFF.

The V gene is TRBV29-1, the J gene TRBJ2-1, with 7 bases aligning to TRBD1. The CDR3 is 10 amino acids. Per germline, CDR1 SQVTM and CDR2 ANQGSEA. The CDR3 reads CGTQGDEQFF. The CDR3 nucleotides read TGCGGAACCCAGGGGGATGAGCAGTTCTTC.

The chain recombines TRBV4-1 with TRBJ2-1, with TRBD2 matching over 10 bases. Germline CDR1 and CDR2: MGHRA and YSYEKL. The CDR3 is 17 residues long. Trimming took 4 bases from V and 15 from J; bases not matched to a gene: 21. The CDR3 loop reads CASSLSGLAGDLRSWFF. CDR3 nucleotides: TGCGCCAGCAGCCTCTCGGGGCTAGCGGGAGACCTACGGTCTTGGTTCTTC.

The chain uses TRBV6-5 and TRBJ1-1; TRBD1 might be the D (5 bases). CDR1 is MNHEY, CDR2 SVGAGI, per germline. Trimming took off 2 bases at V and 5 bases at J, with 12 bases between the two ends. The CDR3 extends over 14 amino acids. The CDR3 sequence: CASSYTRGGTEAFF. The DNA of the CDR3 is TGTGCCAGCAGTTACACCCGGGGGGGGACTGAAGCTTTCTTT.

The sample holds a few counts of this clone. This sequence joins TRBV27 and TRBJ1-1; D not resolved. V dropped 3 bases and J dropped 1 base, with 9 bases sitting between them. The CDR3 has 14 amino acids. Germline-derived CDR1 and CDR2 are MNHEY and SMNVEV (reference sequence). CDR3 loop: CASSFKEENTEAFF. CDR3 sequence (DNA): TGTGCCAGCAGTTTCAAGGAGGAGAACACTGAAGCTTTCTTT.